This is a list of T cell receptor beta chains from one sample in a study of blood T cell repertoires in COVID-19. Libraries were prepared by immunoSEQ multiplex PCR; TCRdb keeps only in-frame clonotypes and omits some of them. Of approximately 470,000 clones detected, approximately 90% appear once; the ten largest clones hold 0.65% to 0.9%. Sequencing was performed on PBMCs or T cells enriched from blood (not recorded which). The receptors stem from a woman aged 18 to 35 who had recovered from COVID-19. Each CDR3 is given with its conserved first and last residue. A D gene is named only where the DNA matches it firmly. For some rows the clone size is stated as once, few or many, or as a class when expanded; others skip it.

v_gene: TRBV19; abundance: .; j_gene: TRBJ1-2; d_gene: TRBD1; CDR3nt: TGTGCCAGTAGTCCGACAGGGAGCGGCTACACCTTC; CDR3aa: CASSPTGSGYTF
v_gene: TRBV11-2; abundance: .; j_gene: TRBJ1-6; d_gene: TRBD1; CDR3nt: TGTGCCAGCAGCTCACAGGGGGGATATTCACCCCTCCACTTT; CDR3aa: CASSSQGGYSPLHF
v_gene: TRBV3-1/TRBV3-2; abundance: .; j_gene: TRBJ1-3; d_gene: .; CDR3nt: TGTGCCAGCAGTACCGGCAGGGGCAACTCTGGAAACACCATATATTTT; CDR3aa: CASSTGRGNSGNTIYF
v_gene: TRBV3-1/TRBV3-2; abundance: once; j_gene: TRBJ2-3; d_gene: TRBD1; CDR3nt: TGTGCCAGCAGCCACGGACAGGGCACAGATACGCAGTATTTT; CDR3aa: CASSHGQGTDTQYF
v_gene: TRBV24-1; abundance: .; j_gene: TRBJ2-7; d_gene: .; CDR3nt: TGTGCCACCAGTGGATCAGGGGTAGCCTACGAGCAGTACTTC; CDR3aa: CATSGSGVAYEQYF
v_gene: TRBV7-2; abundance: .; j_gene: TRBJ2-5; d_gene: TRBD2; CDR3nt: TGTGCCAGCAGCTTGGGACTAGCGGGGGGCCGGGGAGAGACCCAGTACTTC; CDR3aa: CASSLGLAGGRGETQYF
v_gene: TRBV5-1; abundance: .; j_gene: TRBJ2-3; d_gene: TRBD2; CDR3nt: TGCGCCAGCAGACGGGGGGGTCGAACAGATACGCAGTATTTT; CDR3aa: CASRRGGRTDTQYF
v_gene: TRBV11-2; abundance: few; j_gene: TRBJ1-3; d_gene: .; CDR3nt: TGTGCCAGCAGCTTTAGCCCAACAAGCTCTGGAAACACCATATATTTT; CDR3aa: CASSFSPTSSGNTIYF
v_gene: TRBV12-3/TRBV12-4; abundance: .; j_gene: TRBJ1-2; d_gene: .; CDR3nt: TGTGCCAGCACCCTCGAGGGCTATGGCTACACCTTC; CDR3aa: CASTLEGYGYTF
v_gene: TRBV10-1; abundance: .; j_gene: TRBJ2-3; d_gene: .; CDR3nt: TGCGCCAGCAGTCTGGCCCCGGGGGCAGATACGCAGTATTTT; CDR3aa: CASSLAPGADTQYF
v_gene: TRBV6-5; abundance: .; j_gene: TRBJ2-2; d_gene: TRBD2; CDR3nt: TGTGCCAGCAGTTTTGTAGCGGGGAAAGGCACCGGGGAGCTGTTTTTT; CDR3aa: CASSFVAGKGTGELFF
v_gene: TRBV19; abundance: .; j_gene: TRBJ1-5; d_gene: TRBD1; CDR3nt: TGTGCCAGTAGTCCGGACAGGGATCCCTATCAGCCCCAGCATTTT; CDR3aa: CASSPDRDPYQPQHF
v_gene: TRBV27; abundance: .; j_gene: TRBJ2-3; d_gene: TRBD2; CDR3nt: TGTGCCAGCAGTTTTGTGACTAGCGGGGCCCCAGATACGCAGTATTTT; CDR3aa: CASSFVTSGAPDTQYF
v_gene: TRBV7-2; abundance: .; j_gene: TRBJ2-7; d_gene: TRBD2; CDR3nt: TGTGCCAGCAGCCCCCGGACTAGCGGGGTCTACGAGCAGTACTTC; CDR3aa: CASSPRTSGVYEQYF
v_gene: TRBV6-1; abundance: .; j_gene: TRBJ1-2; d_gene: .; CDR3nt: TGTGCCAGCAGTGGGGAGACCCAAGGTGGCGGGGGAAGACTCTATGGCTACACCTTC; CDR3aa: CASSGETQGGGGRLYGYTF
v_gene: TRBV18; abundance: .; j_gene: TRBJ1-5; d_gene: .; CDR3nt: TGTGCCAGCTCCTATCAGGCAGGGATCAACCAGCCCCAGCATTTT; CDR3aa: CASSYQAGINQPQHF
v_gene: TRBV12-3/TRBV12-4; abundance: .; j_gene: TRBJ1-1; d_gene: .; CDR3nt: TGTGCCAGCAGTTTTGGGGCAGCTGAAGCTTTCTTT; CDR3aa: CASSFGAAEAFF
v_gene: TRBV12-3/TRBV12-4; abundance: .; j_gene: TRBJ1-2; d_gene: .; CDR3nt: TGTGCCAGCAGTCTAGTTCTAACGGGTGGCTACACCTTC; CDR3aa: CASSLVLTGGYTF